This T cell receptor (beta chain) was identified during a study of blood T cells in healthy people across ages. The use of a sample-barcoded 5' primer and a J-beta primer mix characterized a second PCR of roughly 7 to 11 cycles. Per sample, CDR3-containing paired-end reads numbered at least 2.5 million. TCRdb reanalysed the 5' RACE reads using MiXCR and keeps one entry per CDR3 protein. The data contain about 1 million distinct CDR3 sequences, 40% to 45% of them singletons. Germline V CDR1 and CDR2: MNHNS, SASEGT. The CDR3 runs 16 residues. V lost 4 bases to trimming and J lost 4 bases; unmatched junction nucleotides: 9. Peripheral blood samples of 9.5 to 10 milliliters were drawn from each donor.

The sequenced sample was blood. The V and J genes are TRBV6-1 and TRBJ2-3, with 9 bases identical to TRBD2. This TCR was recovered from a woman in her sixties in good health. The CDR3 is CASSGIPGLAADTQYF. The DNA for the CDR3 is TGTGCCAGCAGTGGAATACCGGGACTAGCAGCAGATACGCAGTATTTT.